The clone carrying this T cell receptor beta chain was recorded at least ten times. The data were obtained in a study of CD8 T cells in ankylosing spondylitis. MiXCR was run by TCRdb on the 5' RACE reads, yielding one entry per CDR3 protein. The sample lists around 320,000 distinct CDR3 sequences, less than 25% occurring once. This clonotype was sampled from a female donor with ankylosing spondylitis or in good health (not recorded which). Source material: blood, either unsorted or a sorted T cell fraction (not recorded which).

Written as DNA, the CDR3 is TGTGCCAGCAGTTTAGGGACAGGCGGGGAGCTGTTTTTT. Translated, it gives CASSLGTGGELFF. The chain couples TRBV12-3 or TRBV12-4 to TRBJ2-2, with 7 bases lining up with TRBD1. CDR3 size: 13 residues. Trimming removed 1 base from V and 7 bases from J; junction bases left unmatched: 0.